This TCR beta chain derives from a study of cytomegalovirus exposure and HLA in healthy donors. Worth noting for this clone: Its matching antigen is unknown.

Findings and caveats of the study: The study labeled 150 to 200 TCR beta chains cytomegalovirus-associated. Common viral pathogens (according to a later analysis) appeared linked to several of the most significant clusters.

CDR3 length: 14 residues. Germline CDR1 and CDR2: SGHNT and YYREEE (reference sequence). The ends lost 3 bases at V and 3 bases at J; junction bases unmatched: 4. PCR used 60 Vbeta primers and 13 Jbeta primers. Method: immunoSEQ multiplex PCR; TCRdb's copy keeps in-frame clones and lacks some. The sample contains under 150,000 clones, 82% of which appear only once. Sequences were obtained from PBMCs. The rearrangement links TRBV5-4 to TRBJ1-1; 8 bases agree with TRBD1. The source is a male donor in good health and CMV-seronegative. The CDR3 nucleotides are TGTGCCAGCAGCTCGGGACAGGCTTACACTGAAGCTTTCTTT. Residues: CASSSGQAYTEAFF. The full variable domain, completed using reference TRBV5-4 and TRBJ1-1, is ETGVTQSPTHLIKTRGQQVTLRCSSQSGHNTVSWYQQALGQGPQFIFQYYREEENGRGNFPPRFSGLQFPNYSSELNVNALELDDSALYLCASSSGQAYTEAFFGQGTRLTVV.